The clone carrying this T cell receptor beta chain appeared a few times. Its target is unknown. This record belongs to a study of cytomegalovirus exposure and HLA in healthy donors. Study summary: As an earlier analysis found, roughly 170 million T cells yielded 100 million to 130 million unique TCR beta sequences.

General study results and limits: Researchers had no immune exposure information except CMV serostatus available.

The CDR3 totals 13 residues. Between the trimmed V and J ends, which lost 6 bases and 3 bases, there was a span of 11 bases. Germline loops: CDR1 MNHNY, CDR2 SVGAGI (reference sequence). In the PCR, 60 Vbeta and 13 Jbeta primers were used. Per the study methods: Among the unique TCR beta chains that a later analysis counted, about 86 million in all, approximately 12 million were shared. The method was immunoSEQ multiplex PCR; TCRdb's version includes in-frame clones alone and lacks a portion of them. V and J calls plus clone size are reproduced from that table; the DNA served to infer D and trimming. The sample has 70,000 or so clones; roughly 71% are singletons.

The chain carries TRBV6-6 and TRBJ1-1; no definite D call. Sequencing was done on a sample of PBMCs. This TCR derives from a woman aged 55-70 years in good health and CMV-seropositive. CDR3 in amino acids: CASRSDGDTEAFF. In nucleotides, the CDR3 is TGTGCCAGCAGATCTGACGGGGACACTGAAGCTTTCTTT.